This T cell receptor (beta chain) derives from a study of vaccination and CD4 T cells after COVID-19. Treatment meaning: approximately nine-day PBMC culture with coronavirus spike peptide pools or control peptides (ViraFEST assay). Positive PCR dates covered March to December 2020, before US Alpha, Beta and Delta variants. V lost 5 bases to trimming and J lost 4 bases, with 14 bases between them. This CDR3 is built from 13 residues. Germline V CDR1 and CDR2: GTSNPN, SVGIG (reference sequence). Note on this clonotype: Its antigen is as yet unknown.

Cultured CD4+ T cell DNA underwent sequencing with the Oncomine TCR Beta short-read assay. MiXCR was run by TCRdb on the PCR reads, yielding one entry per CDR3 protein. The table includes 20,000 or so distinct CDR3 sequences, 25% to 30% detected once. This sequence joins TRBV30 and TRBJ2-5; D may be TRBD1 or TRBD2 (5 bases each). The clonotype comes from a human donor with COVID-19. The sample comprised cultured CD4+ T cells from blood. CDR3 bases: TGTGCCTGGCAGGGACGAAGAAGAGAGACCCAGTACTTC. Its protein product is CAWQGRRRETQYF.